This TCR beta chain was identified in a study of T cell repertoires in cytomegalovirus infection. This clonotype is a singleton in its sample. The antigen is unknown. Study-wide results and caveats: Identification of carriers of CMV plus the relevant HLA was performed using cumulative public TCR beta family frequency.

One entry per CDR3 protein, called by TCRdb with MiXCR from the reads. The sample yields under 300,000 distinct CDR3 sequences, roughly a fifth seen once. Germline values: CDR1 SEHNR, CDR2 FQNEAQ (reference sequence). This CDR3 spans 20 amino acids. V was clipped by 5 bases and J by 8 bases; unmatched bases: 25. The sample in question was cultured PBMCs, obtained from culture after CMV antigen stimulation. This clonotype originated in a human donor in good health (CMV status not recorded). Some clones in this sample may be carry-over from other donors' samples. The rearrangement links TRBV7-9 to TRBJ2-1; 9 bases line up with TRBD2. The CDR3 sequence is CASSGYGPVAGAVAHHEQFF. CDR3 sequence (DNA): TGTGCCAGCAGCGGCTATGGGCCGGTAGCGGGAGCCGTCGCCCATCATGAGCAGTTCTTC.